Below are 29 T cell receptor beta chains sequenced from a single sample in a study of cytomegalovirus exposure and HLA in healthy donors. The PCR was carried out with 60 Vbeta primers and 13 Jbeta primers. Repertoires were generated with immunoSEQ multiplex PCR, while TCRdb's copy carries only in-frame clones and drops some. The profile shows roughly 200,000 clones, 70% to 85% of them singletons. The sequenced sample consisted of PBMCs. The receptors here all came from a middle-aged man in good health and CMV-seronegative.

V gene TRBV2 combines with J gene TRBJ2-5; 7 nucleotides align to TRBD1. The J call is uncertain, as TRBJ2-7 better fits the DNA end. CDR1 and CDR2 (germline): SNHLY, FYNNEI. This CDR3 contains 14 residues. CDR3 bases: TGTGCCAGCAGCTTCCGGGACAGCTCCTACGAGCAGTACTTC. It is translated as CASSFRDSSYEQYF.

CDR3 DNA sequence: TGTGCCAGCAGTTTTGGAGGGGCTGAAGCTTTCTTT. Translating it yields CASSFGGAEAFF. The chain uses TRBV27 and TRBJ1-1; D is possibly TRBD1 (5 bases). V lost 3 bases and J 6 bases, leaving 8 bases between the germline ends. The germline gives CDR1 MNHEY, CDR2 SMNVEV (reference sequence). The CDR3 length is 12 residues.

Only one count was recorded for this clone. Here the CDR3 reads CASSFGDRETGELFF. DNA of the CDR3: TGTGCCAGCAGCTTCGGGGACAGGGAGACCGGGGAGCTGTTTTTT. The chain is built from TRBV7-8 and TRBJ2-2; 9 bases agree with TRBD1. Germline lookup yields CDR1 SGHVS and CDR2 FQNEAQ. With 3 bases clipped from V and 5 bases from J, the junction kept 4 bases outside the gene matches. The CDR3 consists of 15 residues.

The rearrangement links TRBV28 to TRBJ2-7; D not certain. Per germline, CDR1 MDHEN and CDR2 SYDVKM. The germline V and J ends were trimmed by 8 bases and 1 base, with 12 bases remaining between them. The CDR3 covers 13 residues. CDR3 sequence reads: CASVRSLSYEQYF. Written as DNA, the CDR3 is TGTGCCAGCGTGAGAAGCTTATCCTACGAGCAGTACTTC.

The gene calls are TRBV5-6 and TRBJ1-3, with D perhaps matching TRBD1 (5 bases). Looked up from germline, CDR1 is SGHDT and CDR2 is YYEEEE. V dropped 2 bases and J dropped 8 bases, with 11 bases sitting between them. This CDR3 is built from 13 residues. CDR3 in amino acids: CASSFQVGHTIYF. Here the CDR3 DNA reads TGTGCCAGCAGCTTTCAGGTGGGGCACACCATATATTTT.

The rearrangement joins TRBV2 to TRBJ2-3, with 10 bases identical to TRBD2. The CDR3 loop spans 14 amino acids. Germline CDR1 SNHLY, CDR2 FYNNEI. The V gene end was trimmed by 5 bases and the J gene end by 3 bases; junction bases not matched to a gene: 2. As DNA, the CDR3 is TGTGCCAGCAGTATGACTAGCGGGACAGATACGCAGTATTTT. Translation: CASSMTSGTDTQYF.

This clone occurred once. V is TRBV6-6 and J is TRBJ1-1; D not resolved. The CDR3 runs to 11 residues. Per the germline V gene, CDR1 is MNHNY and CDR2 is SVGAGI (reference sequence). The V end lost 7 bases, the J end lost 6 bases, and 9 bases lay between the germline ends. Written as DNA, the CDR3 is TGTGCCAGCACCGGCGGGGCTGAAGCTTTCTTT. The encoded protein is CASTGGAEAFF.

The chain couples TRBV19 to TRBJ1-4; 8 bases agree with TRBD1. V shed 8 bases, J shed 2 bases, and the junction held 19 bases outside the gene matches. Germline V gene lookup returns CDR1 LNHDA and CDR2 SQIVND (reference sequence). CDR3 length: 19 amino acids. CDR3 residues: CASRAGQARWLVTNEKLFF. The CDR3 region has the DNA TGTGCCAGTCGAGCGGGACAGGCTAGGTGGTTGGTGACTAATGAAAAACTGTTTTTT.

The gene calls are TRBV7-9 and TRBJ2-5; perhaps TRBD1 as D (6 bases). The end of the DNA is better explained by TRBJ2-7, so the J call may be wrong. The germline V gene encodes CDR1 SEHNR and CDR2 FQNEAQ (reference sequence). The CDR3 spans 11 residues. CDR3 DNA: TGTGCCAGCGGGGGCCCCCACGAGCAGTACTTC. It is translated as CASGGPHEQYF.

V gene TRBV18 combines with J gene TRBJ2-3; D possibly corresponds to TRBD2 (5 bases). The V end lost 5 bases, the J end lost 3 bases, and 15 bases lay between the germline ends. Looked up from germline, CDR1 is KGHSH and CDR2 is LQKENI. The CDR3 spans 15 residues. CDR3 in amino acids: CASSKRESITDTQYF. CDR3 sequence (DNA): TGTGCCAGCTCAAAAAGGGAGTCTATAACAGATACGCAGTATTTT.

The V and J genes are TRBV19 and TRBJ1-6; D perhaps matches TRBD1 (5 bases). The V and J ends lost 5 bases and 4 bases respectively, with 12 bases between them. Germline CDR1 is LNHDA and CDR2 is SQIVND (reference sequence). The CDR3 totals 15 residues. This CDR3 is CASSLPGGYNSPLHF. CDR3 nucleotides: TGTGCCAGTAGTCTTCCCGGGGGATATAATTCACCCCTCCACTTT.

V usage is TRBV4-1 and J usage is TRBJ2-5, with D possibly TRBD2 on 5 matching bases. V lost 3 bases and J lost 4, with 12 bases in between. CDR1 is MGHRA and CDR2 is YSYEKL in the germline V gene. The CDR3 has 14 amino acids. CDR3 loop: CASSQPGIRETQYF. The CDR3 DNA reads TGCGCCAGCAGCCAGCCGGGAATTAGAGAGACCCAGTACTTC.

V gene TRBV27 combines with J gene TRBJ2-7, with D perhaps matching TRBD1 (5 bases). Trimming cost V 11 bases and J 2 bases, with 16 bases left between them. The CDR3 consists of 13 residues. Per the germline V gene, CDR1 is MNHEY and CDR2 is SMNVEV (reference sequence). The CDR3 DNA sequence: TGTGCCTCCTATACTCCAGGGACCTACGAGCAGTACTTC. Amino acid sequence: CASYTPGTYEQYF.

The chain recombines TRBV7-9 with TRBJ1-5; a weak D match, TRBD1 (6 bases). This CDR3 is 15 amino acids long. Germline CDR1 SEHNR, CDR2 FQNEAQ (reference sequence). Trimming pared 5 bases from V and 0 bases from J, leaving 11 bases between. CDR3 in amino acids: CASSPPGDSNQPQHF. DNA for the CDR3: TGTGCCAGCAGCCCCCCAGGGGATAGCAATCAGCCCCAGCATTTT. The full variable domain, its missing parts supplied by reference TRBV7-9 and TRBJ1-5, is DTGVSQNPRHKITKRGQNVTFRCDPISEHNRLYWYRQTLGQGPEFLTYFQNEAQLEKSRLLSDRFSAERPKGSFSTLEIQRTEQGDSAMYLCASSPPGDSNQPQHFGDGTRLSIL.

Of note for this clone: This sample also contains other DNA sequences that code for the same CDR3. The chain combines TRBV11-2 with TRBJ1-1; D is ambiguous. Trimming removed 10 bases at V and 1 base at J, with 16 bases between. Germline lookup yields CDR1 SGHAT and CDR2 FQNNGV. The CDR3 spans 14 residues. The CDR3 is CATRPSGGNTEAFF. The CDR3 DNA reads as TGTGCCACCCGACCGTCGGGAGGGAACACTGAAGCTTTCTTT.

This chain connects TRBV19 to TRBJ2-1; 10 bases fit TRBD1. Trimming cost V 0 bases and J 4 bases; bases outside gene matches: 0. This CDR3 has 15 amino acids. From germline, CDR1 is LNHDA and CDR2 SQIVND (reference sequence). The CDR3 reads CASSIEGQGYNEQFF. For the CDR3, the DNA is TGTGCCAGTAGTATAGAGGGACAGGGGTACAATGAGCAGTTCTTC.

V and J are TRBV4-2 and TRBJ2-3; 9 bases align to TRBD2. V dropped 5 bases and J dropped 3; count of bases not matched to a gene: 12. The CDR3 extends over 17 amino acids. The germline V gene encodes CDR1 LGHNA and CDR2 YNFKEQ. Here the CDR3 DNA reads TGTGCCAGCAGCGTTGGGGGGCCTAGCGGGATTACAGATACGCAGTATTTT. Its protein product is CASSVGGPSGITDTQYF.

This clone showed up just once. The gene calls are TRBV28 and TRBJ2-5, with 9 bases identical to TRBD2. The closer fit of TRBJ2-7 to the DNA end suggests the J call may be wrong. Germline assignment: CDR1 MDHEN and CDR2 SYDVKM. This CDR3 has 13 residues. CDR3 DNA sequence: TGTGCCATCCAGCTAGCGGGATCTTACGAGCAGTACTTC. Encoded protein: CAIQLAGSYEQYF.

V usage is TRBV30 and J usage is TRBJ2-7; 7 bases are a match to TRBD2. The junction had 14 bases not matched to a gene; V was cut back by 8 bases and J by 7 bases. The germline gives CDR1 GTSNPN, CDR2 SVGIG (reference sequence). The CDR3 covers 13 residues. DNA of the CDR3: TGTGCCGGAACAGCTGCGGGAGTTAGGGAGCAGTACTTC. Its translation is CAGTAAGVREQYF.

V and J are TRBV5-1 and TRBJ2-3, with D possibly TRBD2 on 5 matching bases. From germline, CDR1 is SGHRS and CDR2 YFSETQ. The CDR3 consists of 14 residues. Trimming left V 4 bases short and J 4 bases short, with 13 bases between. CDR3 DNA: TGCGCCAGCAGCCCGCGTGGGAGTCCAGATACGCAGTATTTT. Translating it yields CASSPRGSPDTQYF.

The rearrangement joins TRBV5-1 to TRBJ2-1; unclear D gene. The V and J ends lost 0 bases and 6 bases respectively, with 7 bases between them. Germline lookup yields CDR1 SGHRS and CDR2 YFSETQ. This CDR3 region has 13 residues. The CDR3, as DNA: TGCGCCAGCAGCTTGGACTTCGGCAATGAGCAGTTCTTC. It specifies CASSLDFGNEQFF.

The DNA of the CDR3 is TGTGCCAGCAGCCTAGGGAACGGGAGAAAGTACGAGCAGTACTTC. Translating it yields CASSLGNGRKYEQYF. The chain is built from TRBV7-9 and TRBJ2-7; D possibly corresponds to TRBD2 (6 bases). From germline, CDR1 is SEHNR and CDR2 FQNEAQ (reference sequence). V was clipped by 5 bases and J by 4 bases, with 18 bases between them. CDR3 length equals 15 residues.

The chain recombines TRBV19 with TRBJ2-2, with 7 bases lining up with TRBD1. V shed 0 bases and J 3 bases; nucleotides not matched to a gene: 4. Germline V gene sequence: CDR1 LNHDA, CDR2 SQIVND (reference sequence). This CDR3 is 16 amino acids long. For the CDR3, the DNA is TGTGCCAGTAGTATAGATCTAGGGGGCTACACCGGGGAGCTGTTTTTT. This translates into CASSIDLGGYTGELFF.

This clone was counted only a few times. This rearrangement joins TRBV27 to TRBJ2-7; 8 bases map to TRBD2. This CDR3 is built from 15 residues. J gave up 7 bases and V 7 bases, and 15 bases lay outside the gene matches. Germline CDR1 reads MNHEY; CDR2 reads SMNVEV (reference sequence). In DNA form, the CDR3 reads TGTGCCAGCACCAAAGGAGCGGGAGCGATTATGGAGCAGTACTTC. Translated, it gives CASTKGAGAIMEQYF.

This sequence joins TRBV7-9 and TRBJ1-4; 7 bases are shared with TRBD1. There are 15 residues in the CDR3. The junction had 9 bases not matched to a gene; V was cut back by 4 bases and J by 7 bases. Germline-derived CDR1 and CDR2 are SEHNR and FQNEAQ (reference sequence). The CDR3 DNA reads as TGTGCCAGCAGCTCCTCCGACAGGGAAGGTGAAAAACTGTTTTTT. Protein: CASSSSDREGEKLFF.

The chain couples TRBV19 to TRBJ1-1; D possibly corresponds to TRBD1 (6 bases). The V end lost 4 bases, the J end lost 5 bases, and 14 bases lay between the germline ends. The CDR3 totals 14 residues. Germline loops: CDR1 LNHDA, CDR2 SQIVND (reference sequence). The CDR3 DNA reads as TGTGCCAGTAGTACACAGGGATCAGGGACTGAAGCTTTCTTT. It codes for CASSTQGSGTEAFF.

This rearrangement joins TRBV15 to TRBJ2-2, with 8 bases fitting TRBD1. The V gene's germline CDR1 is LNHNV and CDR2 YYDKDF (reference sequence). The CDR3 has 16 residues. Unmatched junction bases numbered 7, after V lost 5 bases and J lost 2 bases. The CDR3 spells CATSWTGTINTGELFF. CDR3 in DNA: TGTGCCACCAGCTGGACAGGGACCATTAACACCGGGGAGCTGTTTTTT. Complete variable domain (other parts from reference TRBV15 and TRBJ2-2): DAMVIQNPRYQVTQFGKPVTLSCSQTLNHNVMYWYQQKSSQAPKLLFHYYDKDFNNEADTPDNFQSRRPNTSFCFLDIRSPGLGDTAMYLCATSWTGTINTGELFFGEGSRLTVL.

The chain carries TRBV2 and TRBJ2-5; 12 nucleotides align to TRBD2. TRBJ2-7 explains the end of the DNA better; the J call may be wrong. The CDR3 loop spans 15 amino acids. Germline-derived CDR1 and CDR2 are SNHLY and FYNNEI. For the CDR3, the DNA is TGTGCCAGCAGGCCAAGGACTAGCGGGGACTACGAGCAGTACTTC. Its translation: CASRPRTSGDYEQYF.

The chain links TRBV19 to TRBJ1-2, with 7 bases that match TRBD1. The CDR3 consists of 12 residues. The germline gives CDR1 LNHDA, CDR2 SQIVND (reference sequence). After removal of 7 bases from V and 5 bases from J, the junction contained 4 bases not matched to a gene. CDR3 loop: CASITGAYGYTF. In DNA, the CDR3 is TGTGCCAGTATTACAGGGGCTTATGGCTACACCTTC. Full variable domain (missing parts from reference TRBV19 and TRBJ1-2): DGGITQSPKYLFRKEGQNVTLSCEQNLNHDAMYWYRQDPGQGLRLIYYSQIVNDFQKGDIAEGYSVSREKKESFPLTVTSAQKNPTAFYLCASITGAYGYTFGSGTRLTVV.